This T cell receptor (beta chain) was identified during a study of blood T cells in healthy people across ages. Peripheral blood, about 9.4 milliliters per donor, was collected. At least 6 micrograms of total RNA were extracted per sample. As to this clonotype: Its antigen remains unknown.

General observations from the study: Age showed a roughly linear inverse relationship with TCR beta diversity per million T cells. Estimates based on one million T cells were treated as lower bounds.

Next came a second PCR, run for about 6 to 12 cycles, which used a sample-barcoded 5' primer along with a J-beta primer mix. One entry per CDR3 protein, called by TCRdb with MiXCR from the 5' RACE reads. The table has under 2,000,000 distinct CDR3 sequences, around half seen once; the top ten hold approximately 2.1%. V was pared by 5 bases and J by 6 bases, with 6 bases of the junction left unmatched. Germline values: CDR1 SEHNR, CDR2 FQNEAQ (reference sequence). The CDR3 contains 13 residues. This sequence joins TRBV7-9 and TRBJ1-2, with 7 bases fitting TRBD1. The sequenced sample was blood. This TCR was recovered from a woman aged 40 to 50 in good health. This chain's CDR3 is CASSADRNHGYTF. The CDR3 DNA sequence: TGTGCCAGCAGCGCGGACAGGAACCATGGCTACACCTTC.